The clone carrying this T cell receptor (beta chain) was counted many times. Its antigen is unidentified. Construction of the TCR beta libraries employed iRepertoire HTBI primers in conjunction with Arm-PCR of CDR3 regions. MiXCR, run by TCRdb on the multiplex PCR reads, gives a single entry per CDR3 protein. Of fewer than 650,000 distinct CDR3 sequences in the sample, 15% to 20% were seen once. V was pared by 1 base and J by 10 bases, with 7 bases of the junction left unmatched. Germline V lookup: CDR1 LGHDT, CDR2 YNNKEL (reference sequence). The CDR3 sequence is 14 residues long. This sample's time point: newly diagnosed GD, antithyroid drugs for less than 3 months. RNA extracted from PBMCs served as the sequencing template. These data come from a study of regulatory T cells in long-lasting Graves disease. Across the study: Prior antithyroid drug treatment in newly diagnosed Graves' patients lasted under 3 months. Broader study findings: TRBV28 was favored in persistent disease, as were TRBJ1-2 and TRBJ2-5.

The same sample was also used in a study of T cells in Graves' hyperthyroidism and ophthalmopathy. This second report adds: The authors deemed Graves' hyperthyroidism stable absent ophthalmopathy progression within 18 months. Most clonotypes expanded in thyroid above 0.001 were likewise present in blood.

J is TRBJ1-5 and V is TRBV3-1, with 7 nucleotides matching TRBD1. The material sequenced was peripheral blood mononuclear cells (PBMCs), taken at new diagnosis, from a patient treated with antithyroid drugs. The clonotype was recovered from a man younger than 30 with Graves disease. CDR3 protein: CASSQGQGSSPQHF. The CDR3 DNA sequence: TGTGCCAGCAGCCAAGGACAGGGCAGTAGTCCCCAGCATTTT. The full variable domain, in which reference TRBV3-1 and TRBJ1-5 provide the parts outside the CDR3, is DTAVSQTPKYLVTQMGNDKSIKCEQNLGHDTMYWYKQDSKKFLKIMFSYNNKELIINETVPNRFSPKSPDKAHLNLHINSLELGDSAVYFCASSQGQGSSPQHFGDGTRLSIL.